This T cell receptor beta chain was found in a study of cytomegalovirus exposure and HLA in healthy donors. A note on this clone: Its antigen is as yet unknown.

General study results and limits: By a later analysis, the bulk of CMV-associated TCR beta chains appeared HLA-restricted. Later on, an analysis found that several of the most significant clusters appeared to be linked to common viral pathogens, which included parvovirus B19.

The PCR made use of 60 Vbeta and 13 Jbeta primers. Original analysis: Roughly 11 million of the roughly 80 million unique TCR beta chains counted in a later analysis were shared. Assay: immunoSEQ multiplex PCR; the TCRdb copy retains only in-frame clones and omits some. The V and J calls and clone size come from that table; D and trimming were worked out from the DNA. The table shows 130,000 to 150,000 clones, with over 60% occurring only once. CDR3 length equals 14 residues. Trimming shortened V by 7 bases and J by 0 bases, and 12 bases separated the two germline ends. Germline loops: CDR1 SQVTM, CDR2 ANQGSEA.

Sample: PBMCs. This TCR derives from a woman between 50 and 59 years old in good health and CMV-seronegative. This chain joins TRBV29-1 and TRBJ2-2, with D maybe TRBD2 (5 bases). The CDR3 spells CSAGEGPNTGELFF. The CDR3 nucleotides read TGCAGCGCCGGAGAGGGCCCGAACACCGGGGAGCTGTTTTTT.